This T cell receptor beta chain was identified during a study of cytomegalovirus exposure and HLA in healthy donors. This CDR3 spans 13 amino acids. The ends were cut back, 4 bases at V and 8 bases at J, with 11 bases in the middle. The V gene's germline CDR1 is LNHDA and CDR2 SQIVND (reference sequence). Study conclusions and caveats: Presence/absence analyses assumed roughly uniform sequencing depth across donors. Cytomegalovirus-associated status was assigned to roughly 160 TCR beta chains.

Worth noting for this clone: Its antigen is unknown.

It was with 60 Vbeta and 13 Jbeta primers that the PCR ran. The protocol was immunoSEQ multiplex PCR, while the TCRdb copy is restricted to in-frame clones and leaves out a portion. The sample shows over 95,000 clones, under 70% of them seen only once. The source is a man between 18 and 29 years old in good health and CMV-seropositive. The sequenced material came from PBMCs. The genes are TRBV19 and TRBJ1-4; D may be TRBD1 (5 bases). As DNA, the CDR3 is TGTGCCAGTAGTACAGGGCCAGGGGAAAAACTGTTTTTT. This sequence encodes CASSTGPGEKLFF.